This T cell receptor beta chain appears in the sequencing data of a study of T cell repertoires in cytomegalovirus infection. Background on the study: Public TCR beta signatures provided an indication of both CMV infection and a matching HLA type. Study results and limitations: Clonotype analysis showed dominance of the ex vivo response by HLA-C-restricted CMV-specific TCR beta clonotypes. Cumulative public TCR beta family frequency identified CMV carriers with the relevant HLA.

TCRdb analysed the reads with MiXCR anew, one entry per CDR3 protein. The sample records 900,000 to 950,000 distinct CDR3 sequences, less than 35% being singletons. This clonotype was observed a few times. What it binds is not known. The CDR3 contains 14 residues. Trimming removed 4 bases from V and 6 bases from J; junction bases left unmatched: 7. The chain combines TRBV12-3 or TRBV12-4 with TRBJ1-2; 8 nucleotides agree with TRBD1. This sequence originates from a human donor in good health (CMV status not recorded). Some clones in this sample may be carry-over from other donors' samples. Source: cultured CD8+ T cells from PBMCs, taken from culture after CMV antigen stimulation. The CDR3 sequence is CASSSPDRVNGYTF. Written as DNA, the CDR3 is TGTGCCAGCAGTTCGCCGGACAGGGTAAATGGCTACACCTTC.